This T cell receptor (beta chain) was found in a study of shared clonotypes between healthy human individuals. TCRdb's copy holds only in-frame clones and misses some; the assay was immunoSEQ multiplex PCR. This sample has 2 million to 2.5 million clones, with approximately 96% found just once. Germline V lookup: CDR1 SGHRS, CDR2 YFSETQ. Trimming shortened V by 1 base and J by 1 base, and 12 bases separated the two germline ends. The CDR3 is made up of 16 amino acids. The rearrangement links TRBV5-1 to TRBJ2-1, with D possibly called TRBD1 or TRBD2 (5 bases each). The sequencing sample was made of naive CD4+ T cells sorted from blood. Subset in this sample: CD45RA+ positively selected. This receptor was identified in a young man in good health. Here the CDR3 reads CASSLTGTPSYNEQFF. The CDR3 DNA reads as TGCGCCAGCAGCTTGACCGGGACCCCTTCCTACAATGAGCAGTTCTTC.